The 22 T cell receptor beta chains listed next were all sequenced from one sample in a study of cytomegalovirus exposure and HLA in healthy donors. This PCR relied on a set of 60 Vbeta primers and 13 Jbeta primers. Repertoires were generated with immunoSEQ multiplex PCR, while TCRdb's copy carries only in-frame clones and drops some. This repertoire shows under 150,000 clones, 55% to 80% found once; its top ten account for 2% to 3%. The sequenced material came from PBMCs. The receptors stem from a woman aged 40 to 50 in good health and CMV-seronegative.

The V gene is TRBV27, the J gene TRBJ1-5; 7 nucleotides agree with TRBD1. Germline-derived CDR1 and CDR2 are MNHEY and SMNVEV (reference sequence). The CDR3 sequence is 15 residues long. V was clipped by 4 bases and J by 4 bases; unmatched bases: 7. The CDR3 loop reads CASSSRQGQNQPQHF. As DNA, the CDR3 is TGTGCCAGCAGTTCCCGACAGGGCCAAAATCAGCCCCAGCATTTT.

The chain joins TRBV19 to TRBJ2-6; TRBD2 matches 10 bases. The CDR3 covers 17 residues. Losses at the gene ends were 5 bases for V and 4 bases for J; bases not matched to a gene: 8. Per the germline V gene, CDR1 is LNHDA and CDR2 is SQIVND (reference sequence). CDR3 region: CASSSGLAARGANVLTF. CDR3 bases: TGTGCCAGTAGTTCAGGACTAGCGGCGCGGGGGGCCAACGTCCTGACTTTC.

This chain connects TRBV2 to TRBJ1-6; D possibly corresponds to TRBD1 (5 bases). Trimming cost V 7 bases and J 0 bases, with 10 bases left between them. This CDR3 comprises 15 residues. Germline lookup yields CDR1 SNHLY and CDR2 FYNNEI. The CDR3 protein is CASTRGSSYNSPLHF. The CDR3 DNA follows: TGTGCCAGCACCCGGGGGAGCTCCTATAATTCACCCCTCCACTTT.

Regarding this clone: The sample has other DNA sequences that encode this CDR3 too. The chain employs TRBV15 and TRBJ1-2, with TRBD1 matching over 9 bases. The V and J ends lost 3 bases and 2 bases, in that order; junction bases with no gene match: 1. Germline V lookup: CDR1 LNHNV, CDR2 YYDKDF (reference sequence). The CDR3 contains 14 residues. CDR3 DNA: TGTGCCACCAGCAGGGGACAGGGCAACTATGGCTACACCTTC. It translates to CATSRGQGNYGYTF.

The rearrangement joins TRBV29-1 to TRBJ1-1, with D tentatively TRBD1 (6 bases). Germline loops: CDR1 SQVTM, CDR2 ANQGSEA. The CDR3 sequence is 14 residues long. V was trimmed by 5 bases and J by 0 bases, leaving 13 bases between them. The DNA of the CDR3 is TGCAGCGTTCGGACAGAAAGACTGAACACTGAAGCTTTCTTT. It is translated as CSVRTERLNTEAFF.

This chain uses TRBV10-2 with TRBJ1-2; D ambiguous. Germline V gene sequence: CDR1 WSHSY, CDR2 SAAADI. The CDR3 is made up of 17 amino acids. The V gene lost 11 bases and the J gene lost 4 bases, with 29 bases spanning the gap. The CDR3 is CAPYNGVLRRLFYGYTF. The CDR3 DNA sequence: TGCGCCCCGTATAACGGGGTCCTCCGACGCCTATTCTATGGCTACACCTTC.

The V and J genes are TRBV6-6 and TRBJ1-4, with D possibly matching TRBD1 (6 bases). The germline CDR1 and CDR2 sequences are MNHNY and SVGAGI (reference sequence). CDR3 size: 13 residues. Trimming removed 8 bases from V and 5 bases from J, with 12 bases in between. The CDR3 here is CASGGAPNEKLFF. In nucleotides, the CDR3 is TGTGCCAGCGGGGGGGCTCCAAATGAAAAACTGTTTTTT.

The gene calls are TRBV11-3 and TRBJ1-1, with TRBD1 matching over 8 bases. The ends lost 4 bases at V and 0 bases at J; junction bases unmatched: 4. The V gene's germline CDR1 is SGHNT and CDR2 YENEEA. The CDR3 totals 15 residues. CDR3 nucleotides: TGTGCCAGCAGCTCAGCAGGGGGCTTGAACACTGAAGCTTTCTTT. This translates into CASSSAGGLNTEAFF.

The chain uses TRBV19 and TRBJ1-2, with a tentative D call TRBD1 (6 bases). V dropped 1 base and J dropped 8 bases, with 14 bases sitting between them. Germline V gene sequence: CDR1 LNHDA, CDR2 SQIVND (reference sequence). The CDR3 is 14 residues long. Written as DNA, the CDR3 is TGTGCCAGTAGTATAGGCGGGGGGCTAGAAGGCTACACCTTC. This gives the protein CASSIGGGLEGYTF.

This chain connects TRBV27 to TRBJ2-7; 7 bases agree with TRBD1. The CDR3 consists of 15 residues. The ends lost 0 bases at V and 3 bases at J; junction bases unmatched: 5. Germline loops: CDR1 MNHEY, CDR2 SMNVEV (reference sequence). CDR3 sequence: CASSLSTGPNYEQYF. The CDR3 DNA is TGTGCCAGCAGTTTATCGACAGGGCCCAACTACGAGCAGTACTTC.

J is TRBJ1-1 and V is TRBV6-6; 11 bases agree with TRBD1. The V segment lost 8 bases and the J segment 5 bases; nucleotides outside the gene matches: 4. The CDR3 loop spans 13 amino acids. The germline V gene has CDR1 MNHNY and CDR2 SVGAGI (reference sequence). The chain's CDR3 is CASGGTGGTEAFF. The DNA for the CDR3 is TGTGCCAGCGGGGGGACAGGGGGGACTGAAGCTTTCTTT.

The chain couples TRBV27 to TRBJ1-5; the match to TRBD1 covers 11 bases. Germline V gives CDR1 MNHEY, CDR2 SMNVEV (reference sequence). There are 16 residues in the CDR3. Germline trimming cut 0 bases from V and 6 bases from J; bases unmatched to any gene: 4. CDR3: CASSLSGTGGGQPQHF. For the CDR3, the DNA is TGTGCCAGCAGTTTATCGGGGACAGGGGGGGGTCAGCCCCAGCATTTT.

The rearrangement joins TRBV28 to TRBJ1-5, with 8 bases aligning to TRBD1. Per germline, CDR1 MDHEN and CDR2 SYDVKM. The CDR3 runs 14 residues. The trim removed 4 bases at V and 7 bases at J, leaving 6 bases unmatched. This CDR3 is CASSSGGAEQPQHF. The DNA for the CDR3 is TGTGCCAGCAGTTCAGGGGGCGCGGAACAGCCCCAGCATTTT.

This clone was recorded only once. V and J are TRBV29-1 and TRBJ1-2; 7 bases line up with TRBD1. The CDR3 is 15 amino acids. Germline V CDR1 and CDR2: SQVTM, ANQGSEA. J gave up 5 bases and V 0 bases, and 9 bases lay outside the gene matches. CDR3 DNA: TGCAGCGTTGAAGATTCTCGGGGACAGAGATATGGCTACACCTTC. It encodes CSVEDSRGQRYGYTF.

The V gene is TRBV28, the J gene TRBJ2-2, with D possibly being TRBD1 (5 bases). V dropped 7 bases and J dropped 5 bases, with 11 bases sitting between them. CDR1 MDHEN and CDR2 SYDVKM come from the germline V gene. The CDR3 is made up of 13 amino acids. Written as DNA, the CDR3 is TGTGCCAGCAAGCAGGGTGGAACCGGGGAGCTGTTTTTT. Encoded protein: CASKQGGTGELFF.

This clone was seen only a few times. The chain couples TRBV2 to TRBJ1-2; D gene uncertain. V lost 6 bases to trimming and J lost 4 bases, with 6 bases between them. This CDR3 is 11 amino acids long. Germline V lookup: CDR1 SNHLY, CDR2 FYNNEI. DNA of the CDR3: TGTGCCAGCAGCGGGAGCTATGGCTACACCTTC. It encodes CASSGSYGYTF.

V usage is TRBV7-9 and J usage is TRBJ2-3, with TRBD1 as a possible D gene (6 bases). Trimming cost V 4 bases and J 5 bases, with 13 bases left between them. Germline V gene data show CDR1 as SEHNR and CDR2 as FQNEAQ (reference sequence). This CDR3 is built from 14 residues. CDR3 region: CASSSLRGKDTQYF. In DNA, the CDR3 is TGTGCCAGCAGCTCCCTAAGGGGGAAAGATACGCAGTATTTT. Complete variable domain (other parts from reference TRBV7-9 and TRBJ2-3): DTGVSQNPRHKITKRGQNVTFRCDPISEHNRLYWYRQTLGQGPEFLTYFQNEAQLEKSRLLSDRFSAERPKGSFSTLEIQRTEQGDSAMYLCASSSLRGKDTQYFGPGTRLTVL.

This rearrangement joins TRBV29-1 to TRBJ1-1, with TRBD1 as a possible D gene (5 bases). The CDR3 consists of 13 residues. The V gene lost 6 bases and the J gene lost 0 bases, with 11 bases spanning the gap. Germline V gives CDR1 SQVTM, CDR2 ANQGSEA. Here the CDR3 reads CSVSQVVNTEAFF. CDR3 DNA sequence: TGCAGCGTCTCACAGGTGGTGAACACTGAAGCTTTCTTT.

This sequence joins TRBV6-5 and TRBJ2-2; maybe TRBD2 (6 bases). V was clipped by 6 bases and J by 4 bases, with 15 bases between them. Germline V CDR1 and CDR2: MNHEY, SVGAGI. The CDR3 runs 15 residues. CDR3 in amino acids: CASRRGIRGTGELFF. As DNA, the CDR3 is TGTGCCAGCAGACGCGGGATTCGCGGCACCGGGGAGCTGTTTTTT.

The chain uses TRBV4-3 and TRBJ2-1; D call uncertain. This CDR3 is built from 16 residues. V gave up 4 bases and J gave up 4 bases, with 17 bases separating them. CDR1 is LGHNA and CDR2 is YSLEER in the germline V gene. The CDR3 loop is CASSRSLSALYNEQFF. The DNA for the CDR3 is TGCGCCAGCAGCCGTTCACTGTCCGCTCTTTACAATGAGCAGTTCTTC.

The chain has TRBV10-1 and TRBJ2-3; D is perhaps TRBD1 (5 bases). The CDR3 sequence is 17 residues long. Germline CDR1 WNHNN, CDR2 SYGVQD (reference sequence). V gave up 5 bases and J gave up 1 base, with 19 bases separating them. CDR3 residues: CASSPVPSWGRTDTQYF. In DNA form, the CDR3 reads TGCGCCAGCAGTCCCGTCCCAAGTTGGGGCCGCACAGATACGCAGTATTTT.

The chain combines TRBV5-1 with TRBJ2-3, with 11 positions matching TRBD2. Germline assignment: CDR1 SGHRS and CDR2 YFSETQ. V gave up 3 bases and J gave up 2 bases; unmatched junction bases: 5. The CDR3 runs 16 residues. The DNA for the CDR3 is TGCGCCAGCAGCTACCGACTAGCGGGGCCCACAGATACGCAGTATTTT. It is translated as CASSYRLAGPTDTQYF. Drawing the rest from reference TRBV5-1 and TRBJ2-3, the complete variable domain is KAGVTQTPRYLIKTRGQQVTLSCSPISGHRSVSWYQQTPGQGLQFLFEYFSETQRNKGNFPGRFSGRQFSNSRSEMNVSTLELGDSALYLCASSYRLAGPTDTQYFGPGTRLTVL.